One sample yielded the 13 T cell receptor beta chains listed below, sequenced in a study of control samples from healthy donors and cancer patients. Profiled with immunoSEQ multiplex PCR; TCRdb holds only in-frame clones, not every one. The sample table sets out some 190,000 clones. Sequenced material: blood. These receptors all stem from a woman aged 25-40 years in good health.

The rearrangement links TRBV12-3 or TRBV12-4 to TRBJ2-7; 7 bases match TRBD2. With V trimmed by 11 bases and J by 3 bases, 7 bases remained unmatched. The CDR3 has 12 residues. This CDR3 reads CAVGERGYEQYF. The CDR3 bases are TGTGCCGTTGGGGAGCGGGGCTACGAGCAGTACTTC.

About this clone itself: The same CDR3 also results from other DNA sequences found in this sample. V usage is TRBV9 and J usage is TRBJ2-5, with D perhaps being TRBD1 or TRBD2 (6 bases each). The germline V gene encodes CDR1 SGDLS and CDR2 YYNGEE. The CDR3 has 13 residues. The V gene lost 2 bases and the J gene lost 5 bases, with 10 bases spanning the gap. Here the CDR3 DNA reads TGTGCCAGCAGCGTGGGGGGCGAGGAGACCCAGTACTTC. It is translated as CASSVGGEETQYF.

The gene calls are TRBV27 and TRBJ2-7; the match to TRBD1 covers 7 bases. The junction had 11 bases not matched to a gene; V was cut back by 6 bases and J by 3 bases. Germline V gives CDR1 MNHEY, CDR2 SMNVEV (reference sequence). The CDR3 contains 15 residues. Here the CDR3 reads CASRPTRDSIYEQYF. The CDR3 DNA follows: TGTGCCAGCAGGCCTACCCGGGACAGTATCTACGAGCAGTACTTC.

This chain links TRBV6-1 with TRBJ2-6; D not resolved. V was shortened by 3 bases and J by 0 bases, with 18 bases between the two germline ends. CDR3 size: 19 residues. Germline values: CDR1 MNHNS, CDR2 SASEGT. In nucleotides, the CDR3 is TGTGCCAGCAGTGAGTGGTCAGGCAGACTTAGCTCTGGGGCCAACGTCCTGACTTTC. It specifies CASSEWSGRLSSGANVLTF.

The V and J genes are TRBV25-1 and TRBJ1-2; D remains ambiguous. Germline-derived CDR1 and CDR2 are MGHDK and SYGVNS. The CDR3 covers 17 residues. V was pared by 4 bases and J by 1 base, with 19 bases between. The CDR3 region is CASSGRREGKGNYGYTF. DNA for the CDR3: TGTGCCAGCAGTGGACGTAGGGAGGGTAAGGGTAACTATGGCTACACCTTC.

This chain uses TRBV5-1 with TRBJ2-1, with a weak D call TRBD2 (6 bases). This CDR3 is 14 amino acids long. V lost 5 bases and J lost 5, with 14 bases in between. The germline V gene encodes CDR1 SGHRS and CDR2 YFSETQ. CDR3 nucleotide sequence: TGCGCCAGCAGTCAGGACTACCAAAACAATGAGCAGTTCTTC. Translating gives CASSQDYQNNEQFF.

The rearrangement joins TRBV18 to TRBJ1-1; the match to TRBD1 covers 8 bases. The CDR3 loop spans 15 amino acids. V shed 4 bases, J shed 6 bases, and the junction held 10 bases outside the gene matches. The germline gives CDR1 KGHSH, CDR2 LQKENI. The CDR3 nucleotides read TGTGCCAGCTCACTCACCAACAGGGGGGGGGCTGAAGCTTTCTTT. This sequence encodes CASSLTNRGGAEAFF.

The chain uses TRBV30 and TRBJ1-6, with D possibly matching TRBD1 (6 bases). Germline-derived CDR1 and CDR2 are GTSNPN and SVGIG (reference sequence). V lost 5 bases and J 4 bases, leaving 6 bases between the germline ends. The CDR3 length is 12 residues. The CDR3 sequence is CAWDRYNSPLHF. Here the CDR3 DNA reads TGTGCCTGGGACAGGTATAATTCACCCCTCCACTTT.

The rearrangement links TRBV15 to TRBJ1-1; 8 bases fit TRBD1. CDR3 size: 15 residues. The junction had 9 bases not matched to a gene; V was cut back by 2 bases and J by 7 bases. The germline gives CDR1 LNHNV, CDR2 YYDKDF (reference sequence). DNA of the CDR3: TGTGCCACCAGCAGAATCGGACAGGGTGGCGATGAAGCTTTCTTT. This translates into CATSRIGQGGDEAFF.

The chain recombines TRBV7-2 with TRBJ1-6, with 7 bases fitting TRBD1. The V and J ends lost 7 bases and 4 bases, in that order; junction bases with no gene match: 4. Per the germline V gene, CDR1 is SGHTA and CDR2 is FQGNSA. This CDR3 contains 14 residues. The CDR3 nucleotides read TGTGCCAGCACCTTGGGACAGTATAATTCACCCCTCCACTTT. It yields the protein CASTLGQYNSPLHF.

V is TRBV7-9 and J is TRBJ2-5, with 14 bases that match TRBD2. The CDR3 is 16 amino acids. The ends lost 5 bases at V and 3 bases at J; junction bases unmatched: 5. Germline V CDR1 and CDR2: SEHNR, FQNEAQ (reference sequence). The CDR3 here is CASSDRLAGGKETQYF. The CDR3 nucleotides are TGTGCCAGCAGCGACCGACTAGCGGGGGGGAAAGAGACCCAGTACTTC.

The chain is built from TRBV3-1 (or the pseudogene TRBV3-2) and TRBJ2-5; D remains unclear. Looked up from germline, CDR1 is LGHDT and CDR2 is YNNKEL (reference sequence). V was clipped by 3 bases and J by 1 base, with 6 bases between them. This CDR3 has 13 residues. CDR3 region: CASSHYTQETQYF. In nucleotides, the CDR3 is TGTGCCAGCAGCCATTATACCCAAGAGACCCAGTACTTC.

The chain has TRBV5-1 and TRBJ2-5; 9 bases are shared with TRBD2. Germline trimming cut 1 base from V and 5 bases from J; bases unmatched to any gene: 6. CDR1 and CDR2 from the germline V gene are SGHRS and YFSETQ. The CDR3 covers 15 residues. The CDR3: CASSLFWRGGETQYF. The CDR3 region has the DNA TGCGCCAGCAGCTTGTTCTGGCGGGGGGGTGAGACCCAGTACTTC. The full variable domain, its missing parts supplied by reference TRBV5-1 and TRBJ2-5, is KAGVTQTPRYLIKTRGQQVTLSCSPISGHRSVSWYQQTPGQGLQFLFEYFSETQRNKGNFPGRFSGRQFSNSRSEMNVSTLELGDSALYLCASSLFWRGGETQYFGPGTRLLVL.